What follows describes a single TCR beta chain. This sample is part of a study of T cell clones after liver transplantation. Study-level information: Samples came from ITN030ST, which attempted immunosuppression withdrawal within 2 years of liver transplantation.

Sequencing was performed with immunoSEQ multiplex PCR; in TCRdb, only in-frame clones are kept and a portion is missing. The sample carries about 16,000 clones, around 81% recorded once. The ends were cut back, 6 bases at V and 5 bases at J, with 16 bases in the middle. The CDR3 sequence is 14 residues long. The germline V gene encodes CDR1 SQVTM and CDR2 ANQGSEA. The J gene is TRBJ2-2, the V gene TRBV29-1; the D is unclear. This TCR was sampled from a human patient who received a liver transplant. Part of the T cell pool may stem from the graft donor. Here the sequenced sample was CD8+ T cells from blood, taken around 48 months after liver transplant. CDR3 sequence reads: CSVSAGITTGELFF. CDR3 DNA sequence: TGCAGCGTGTCCGCCGGAATAACGACCGGGGAGCTGTTTTTT.